The rows below give T cell receptor beta chains drawn from one sample of a study of tumor and adjacent non-tumor tissue in lung cancer. TCRdb independently ran MiXCR on the multiplex PCR reads; one entry per CDR3 protein. This sample has 50,000 to 70,000 distinct CDR3 sequences; roughly two thirds occur once, and the top ten carry under 35%. Source material: distant non-tumor lung tissue. Receptors originate from a man aged 70-80 years with non-small cell lung cancer. Each CDR3 is given without its conserved first and last residue. Some rows have no size entry. The others give once, few or many, or a class for an expanded clone.

clone_size	v_call	j_call	cdr3_aa
NA	TRBV11-3	TRBJ2-4	ASSLSRGNSENIQY
NA	TRBV28	TRBJ1-1	ASSLGGQAF
few	TRBV2	TRBJ1-1	ASSEANTEAF
NA	TRBV11-2	TRBJ1-2	AGSSYRGRDDYT
many	TRBV4-1	TRBJ2-5	ASSRGDPSGETQY
NA	TRBV5-4	TRBJ2-3	ASSLGTDMQY
NA	TRBV11-2	TRBJ2-1	ASRPLSGLSYNEQF
few	TRBV11-2	TRBJ2-1	ASSPQIAGASINVQF
many	TRBV14	TRBJ2-7	ASSPLTSGHEQY
NA	TRBV24-1	TRBJ2-5	ATSDSSGDGKTQY
once	TRBV6-6	TRBJ1-2	VSSHRGEPCGYT
NA	TRBV30	TRBJ1-2	AWSVLGAYGYT
once	TRBV19	TRBJ2-5	ASSVYRGLETQY
NA	TRBV12-3/TRBV12-4	TRBJ2-2	ASFPRATSAGELF
many	TRBV30	TRBJ2-7	AWRPGTYEQY
NA	TRBV5-4	TRBJ2-1	ESSVQGYMGQQQF
many	TRBV6-2/TRBV6-3	TRBJ2-2	ASRTSGRSNTGELF
once	TRBV2	TRBJ1-1	ASSLLIRGGTEAF
NA	TRBV11-3	TRBJ2-3	ASSFPGLAISTDTLY
NA	TRBV11-1	TRBJ1-2	TSSPDSPRCT
NA	TRBV28	TRBJ2-5	AGRRVAATRETQY
many	TRBV5-1	TRBJ2-5	ASSLAAGWQETQY
few	TRBV6-5	TRBJ2-7	ASRDPGTRGYEQY